Described below is a single TCR beta chain sequence and its context. What it binds is not known. This sample is drawn from a study of T cell responses to AZD1222 COVID-19 vaccine. Findings of the study overall: Vaccine-associated CD4 TCRs ranged over spike, dominating at 160-218 and 743-854. Repertoires were obtained only post-peak T cell response. There were mostly white British donors and more females than males, and clonal diversity was possibly underestimated.

TCRdb's copy holds only in-frame clones and misses some; the assay was immunoSEQ multiplex PCR. Seen here are tens of thousands of clones, 87% observed once, and the top ten hold less than 20%. V gave up 5 bases and J gave up 8 bases, with 24 bases separating them. The CDR3 loop spans 16 amino acids. Germline V gene data show CDR1 as SGHVS and CDR2 as FNYEAQ. This specimen consisted of peripheral blood, obtained 28 days after the second AZD1222 dose. This TCR came from an adult who received the AZD1222 COVID-19 vaccine. The chain recombines TRBV7-6 with TRBJ1-1; D possibly corresponds to TRBD1 (5 bases). CDR3 coding DNA: TGTGCCAGCAGCCCTCAGGGAGGGTCTCCCGATGCCGAAGCTTTCTTT. This gives the protein CASSPQGGSPDAEAFF.